Listed here are 11 T cell receptor beta chains from one sample, sequenced in a study of cytomegalovirus exposure and HLA in healthy donors. Both 60 Vbeta primers and 13 Jbeta primers went into the PCR. Clones were sequenced by immunoSEQ multiplex PCR, and TCRdb holds only the in-frame ones, with some missing. The sample includes fewer than 65,000 clones, nearly 85% of them seen just once. The source material was PBMCs. The source is a man aged 25-40 years in good health and CMV-seronegative.

The V and J genes are TRBV7-2 and TRBJ2-7; perhaps TRBD2 as D (5 bases). Between the trimmed V and J ends, which lost 7 bases and 2 bases, there was a span of 15 bases. The CDR3 spans 14 residues. Germline assignment: CDR1 SGHTA and CDR2 FQGNSA. This chain's CDR3 is CASTSTTGTYEQYF. As DNA, the CDR3 is TGTGCCAGCACCTCTACGACCGGGACCTACGAGCAGTACTTC.

This sequence joins TRBV2 and TRBJ2-7, with 10 bases aligning to TRBD1. Trimming cost V 6 bases and J 3 bases; bases outside gene matches: 8. The CDR3 totals 15 residues. Germline CDR1 SNHLY, CDR2 FYNNEI. This CDR3 is CASSRPGQGNYEQYF. CDR3 coding DNA: TGTGCCAGCAGCCGGCCGGGACAGGGGAACTACGAGCAGTACTTC. The whole variable domain, remainder taken from reference TRBV2 and TRBJ2-7, is EPEVTQTPSHQVTQMGQEVILRCVPISNHLYFYWYRQILGQKVEFLVSFYNNEISEKSEIFDDQFSVERPDGSNFTLKIRSTKLEDSAMYFCASSRPGQGNYEQYFGPGTRLTVT.

This clone was counted a few times. This chain links TRBV5-1 with TRBJ2-7; 12 bases are shared with TRBD1. The junction had 17 bases not matched to a gene; V was cut back by 4 bases and J by 12 bases. Looked up from germline, CDR1 is SGHRS and CDR2 is YFSETQ. The CDR3 runs to 16 residues. CDR3 sequence: CASSPDPGTGGYGRYF. The CDR3 DNA follows: TGCGCCAGCAGCCCGGACCCCGGGACAGGGGGCTATGGCCGGTACTTC.

The J gene is TRBJ1-2, the V gene TRBV2, with TRBD1 as a possible D gene (5 bases). V was shortened by 6 bases and J by 4 bases, with 18 bases between the two germline ends. CDR1 is SNHLY and CDR2 is FYNNEI in the germline V gene. The CDR3 spans 15 residues. CDR3 nucleotides: TGTGCCAGCAGCCAGGGAAGGGGCGGCGTCTATGGCTACACCTTC. Translation: CASSQGRGGVYGYTF.

The genes are TRBV7-6 and TRBJ2-1; the match to TRBD2 covers 10 bases. With 6 bases clipped from V and 8 bases from J, the junction kept 13 bases outside the gene matches. In germline, CDR1 is SGHVS, CDR2 FNYEAQ. The CDR3 is made up of 16 amino acids. CDR3 in DNA: TGTGCCAGCAGTCGACTGAATGTAGCGGGAGGCGATGAGCAGTTCTTC. Its translation: CASSRLNVAGGDEQFF. Filled out from reference TRBV7-6 and TRBJ2-1, the complete variable domain reads GAGVSQSPRYKVTKRGQDVALRCDPISGHVSLYWYRQALGQGPEFLTYFNYEAQQDKSGLPNDRFSAERPEGSISTLTIQRTEQRDSAMYRCASSRLNVAGGDEQFFGPGTRLTVL.

This clone was observed a single time. V and J are TRBV2 and TRBJ1-4; D call uncertain. CDR3 length: 14 amino acids. Germline CDR1 is SNHLY and CDR2 is FYNNEI. V dropped 7 bases and J dropped 0 bases, with 9 bases sitting between them. The CDR3 DNA is TGTGCCAGCACAAACACCCCAACTAATGAAAAACTGTTTTTT. It is translated as CASTNTPTNEKLFF.

CDR3 region: CASSQVASWGHNEQFF. The CDR3 DNA reads TGCGCCAGCAGCCAAGTTGCGTCTTGGGGCCACAATGAGCAGTTCTTC. The chain joins TRBV4-3 to TRBJ2-1; D possibly corresponds to TRBD1 (5 bases). V was pared by 1 base and J by 5 bases, with 15 bases between. Germline V lookup: CDR1 LGHNA, CDR2 YSLEER. There are 16 residues in the CDR3.

The chain employs TRBV7-6 and TRBJ2-1; D possibly corresponds to TRBD2 (5 bases). The CDR3 contains 14 residues. Germline V gives CDR1 SGHVS, CDR2 FNYEAQ. Trimming removed 5 bases at V and 10 bases at J, with 18 bases between. CDR3 DNA: TGTGCCAGCAGCCTCACACTAGATGGACGAGAGCAGTTCTTC. This encodes CASSLTLDGREQFF.

V gene TRBV2 combines with J gene TRBJ1-1; D is ambiguous. The germline V and J ends were trimmed by 4 bases and 10 bases, with 10 bases remaining between them. The CDR3 extends over 11 amino acids. Germline V gene lookup returns CDR1 SNHLY and CDR2 FYNNEI. CDR3 region: CASSVLRGAFF. CDR3 bases: TGTGCCAGCAGTGTATTACGGGGAGCTTTCTTT.

The V gene is TRBV25-1, the J gene TRBJ1-2; no definite D call. Germline-derived CDR1 and CDR2 are MGHDK and SYGVNS. Between the trimmed V and J ends, which lost 3 bases and 3 bases, there was a span of 8 bases. The CDR3 loop spans 13 amino acids. DNA of the CDR3: TGTGCCAGCAGTGAGGGCACCGACTATGGCTACACCTTC. It encodes CASSEGTDYGYTF.

The chain uses TRBV7-9 and TRBJ1-5; D not resolved. This CDR3 spans 15 amino acids. V was shortened by 1 base and J by 6 bases, with 13 bases between the two germline ends. Germline values: CDR1 SEHNR, CDR2 FQNEAQ (reference sequence). The CDR3 nucleotides are TGTGCCAGCAGCTTAGGCGGTGGGTTTCTTCAGCCCCAGCATTTT. Its translation: CASSLGGGFLQPQHF.